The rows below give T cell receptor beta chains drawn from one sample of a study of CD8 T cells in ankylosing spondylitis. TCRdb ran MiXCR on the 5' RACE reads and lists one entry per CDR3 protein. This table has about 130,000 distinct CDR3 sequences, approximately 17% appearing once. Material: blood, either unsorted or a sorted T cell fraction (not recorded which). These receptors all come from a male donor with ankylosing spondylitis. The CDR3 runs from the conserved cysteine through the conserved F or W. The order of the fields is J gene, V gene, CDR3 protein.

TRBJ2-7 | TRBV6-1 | CASKAVAGVLDEQYF
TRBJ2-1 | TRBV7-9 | CASSPGTSSAYNEQFF
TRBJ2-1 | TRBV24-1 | CATSDTGLAGVNEQFF
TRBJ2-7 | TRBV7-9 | CASSPNSAYVEQYF
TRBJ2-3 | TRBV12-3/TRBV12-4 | CASSPLKLDTQYF
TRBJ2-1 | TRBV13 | CASSSGTGGYNEQFF
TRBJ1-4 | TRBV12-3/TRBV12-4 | CASSLVAGHEKLFF
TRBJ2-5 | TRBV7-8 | CASSLERGGRETQYF
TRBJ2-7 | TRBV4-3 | CASSQDRQGSSYEQYF
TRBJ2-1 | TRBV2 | CASRARLAAYNEQFF
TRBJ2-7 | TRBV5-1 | CASRRTSGSSYEQYF
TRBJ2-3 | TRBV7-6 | CASSSSRGTDTQYF
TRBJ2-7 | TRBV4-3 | CASSQYDSYEQYF
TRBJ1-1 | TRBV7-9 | CASSPRTGDTEAFF
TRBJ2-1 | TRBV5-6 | CASSLRAVEQFF
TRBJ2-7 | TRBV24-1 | CATSPGIGYEQYF
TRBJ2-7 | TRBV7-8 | CASSWGRGQGAEQYF
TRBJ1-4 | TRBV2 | CASRPGGRAEKLFF
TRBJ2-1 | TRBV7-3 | CASSWYAAPYNEQFF
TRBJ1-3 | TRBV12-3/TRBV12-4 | CASRGGVLTSRDGSGNTIYF
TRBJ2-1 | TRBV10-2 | CASRQNNEQFF
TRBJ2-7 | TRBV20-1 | CSAWTSETYEQYF
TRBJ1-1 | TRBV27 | CASSQRRGEAFF
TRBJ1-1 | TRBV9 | CASSVGLGVDTEAFF
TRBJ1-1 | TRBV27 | CASSSTGFTEAFF
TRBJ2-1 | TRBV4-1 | CASSQAYSNEQFF
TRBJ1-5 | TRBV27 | CASSLTRGVHQPQHF
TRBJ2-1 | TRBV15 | CATSRDLRGGIYNEQFF
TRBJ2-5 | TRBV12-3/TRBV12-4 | CASSSWEAGENIGQYF
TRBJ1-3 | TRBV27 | CASSSLLGRNTIYF
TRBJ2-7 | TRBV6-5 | CASSSLRPYEQYF
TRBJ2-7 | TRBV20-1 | CSASREGADYEQYF
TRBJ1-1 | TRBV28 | CASSPGVFEDRTGTEAFF
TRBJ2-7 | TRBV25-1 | CASSDSYPPYEQYF
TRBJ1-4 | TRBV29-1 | CSVEQGRKLFF
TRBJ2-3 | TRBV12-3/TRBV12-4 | CASSRTGRSVATDTQYF
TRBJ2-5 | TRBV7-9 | CASSLVPGRGETQYF
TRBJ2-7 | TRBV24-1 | CATSDLAIGYEQYF
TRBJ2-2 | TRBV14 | CASSQVANAGQELFF
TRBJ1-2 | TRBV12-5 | CASAETGAGYGYTF
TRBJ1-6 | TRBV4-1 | CASSQAGTDNSPLHF
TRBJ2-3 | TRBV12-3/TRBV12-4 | CASSSGETDTQYF
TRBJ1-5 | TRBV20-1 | CSAGQTGEPGQPQHF
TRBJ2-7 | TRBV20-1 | CSAIRSYEQYF
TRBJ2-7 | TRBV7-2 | CASSFAGFYEQYF